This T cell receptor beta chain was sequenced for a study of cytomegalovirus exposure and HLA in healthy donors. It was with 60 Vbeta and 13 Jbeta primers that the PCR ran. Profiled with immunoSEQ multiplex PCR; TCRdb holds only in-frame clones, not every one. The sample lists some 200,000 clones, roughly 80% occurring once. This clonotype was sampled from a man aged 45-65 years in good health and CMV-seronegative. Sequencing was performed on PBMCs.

In nucleotides, the CDR3 is TGTGCCTGGAGTGTAATTCCCCTAGCGGGAGTTTCCTACGAGCAGTACTTC. Its translation is CAWSVIPLAGVSYEQYF. The chain combines TRBV30 with TRBJ2-7, with TRBD2 matching 10 bases. Trimming removed 0 bases from V and 1 base from J; junction bases left unmatched: 9. Germline CDR1 GTSNPN, CDR2 SVGIG (reference sequence). This CDR3 is built from 17 residues.